These 9 T cell receptor beta chains came from one sample sequenced in a study of blood T cell repertoires in COVID-19. Only in-frame clones appear in the TCRdb table, and some are missing; sequencing was by immunoSEQ multiplex PCR. The data contain some 83,000 clones, more than 70% of them singletons. The sequenced sample was peripheral blood. All receptors derive from a man aged 50-59 years with acute or convalescent COVID-19.

This chain connects TRBV2 to TRBJ1-1, with D tentatively TRBD1 (6 bases). The ends were cut back, 6 bases at V and 0 bases at J, with 11 bases in the middle. Germline-derived CDR1 and CDR2 are SNHLY and FYNNEI. CDR3 length: 14 residues. The CDR3 here is CASRGTGLNTEAFF. The CDR3 bases are TGTGCCAGCAGGGGAACAGGGCTGAACACTGAAGCTTTCTTT. Filled out from reference TRBV2 and TRBJ1-1, the complete variable domain reads EPEVTQTPSHQVTQMGQEVILRCVPISNHLYFYWYRQILGQKVEFLVSFYNNEISEKSEIFDDQFSVERPDGSNFTLKIRSTKLEDSAMYFCASRGTGLNTEAFFGQGTRLTVV.

V and J are TRBV6-2 or TRBV6-3 and TRBJ2-3; D is uncertain. This CDR3 is 16 amino acids long. The V and J ends lost 0 bases and 5 bases respectively, with 15 bases between them. Germline values: CDR1 MNHEY, CDR2 SVGEGT. The CDR3 sequence: CASSYSMLFREDTQYF. The CDR3 region has the DNA TGTGCCAGCAGTTACTCGATGCTTTTTCGAGAAGATACGCAGTATTTT.

This clone has a single count. The gene calls are TRBV4-1 and TRBJ1-2; D is undetermined. V was clipped by 7 bases and J by 5 bases, with 14 bases between them. The CDR3 covers 13 residues. Germline V lookup: CDR1 MGHRA, CDR2 YSYEKL. The CDR3 DNA reads TGCGCCAGCAAGGGAGGGCTGGAGTATGGCTACACCTTC. This codes for CASKGGLEYGYTF.

The chain combines TRBV4-1 with TRBJ1-2; D is possibly TRBD1 (5 bases). Deletions cut 5 bases from V and 5 bases from J, with 18 bases between. The CDR3 sequence is 15 residues long. CDR1 is MGHRA, CDR2 YSYEKL, per germline. CDR3 DNA: TGCGCCAGCAGCAACTCCGGAGGGGAAGGGTATGGCTACACCTTC. Its protein product is CASSNSGGEGYGYTF.

The gene calls are TRBV6-6 and TRBJ2-7; 11 nucleotides agree with TRBD1. Trimming removed 0 bases from V and 6 bases from J; junction bases left unmatched: 7. CDR1 MNHNY and CDR2 SVGAGI come from the germline V gene (reference sequence). The CDR3 extends over 16 amino acids. The CDR3 reads CASSYSDRGPLSEQYV. The DNA of the CDR3 is TGTGCCAGCAGTTACTCGGACAGGGGGCCGCTAAGCGAGCAGTACGTC.

This clone was found a few times. This rearrangement joins TRBV10-3 to TRBJ2-7; 11 bases fit TRBD1. The V gene end was trimmed by 7 bases and the J gene end by 3 bases; junction bases not matched to a gene: 2. The V gene's germline CDR1 is ENHRY and CDR2 SYGVKD. The CDR3 totals 13 residues. The CDR3 DNA follows: TGTGCCATCAAGGGACAGGGGGTCTACGAGCAGTACTTC. Protein: CAIKGQGVYEQYF.

This clone was seen a single time. V is TRBV11-2 and J is TRBJ2-1; perhaps TRBD2 as D (6 bases). The V gene lost 5 bases and the J gene lost 6 bases, with 14 bases spanning the gap. The CDR3 loop spans 14 amino acids. CDR1 is SGHAT and CDR2 is FQNNGV in the germline V gene. The CDR3 region has the DNA TGTGCCAGCAGCCGTTGGGGAGGCGGCAATGAGCAGTTCTTC. Its protein is CASSRWGGGNEQFF.

The V gene is TRBV5-1, the J gene TRBJ2-3, with D perhaps TRBD2 (6 bases). Germline CDR1 reads SGHRS; CDR2 reads YFSETQ. The V and J ends lost 2 bases and 3 bases respectively, with 19 bases between them. This CDR3 spans 17 amino acids. The CDR3 DNA reads as TGCGCCAGCAGCTTAGGGGCTCTAGGCCGGGGGACAGATACGCAGTATTTT. The encoded protein is CASSLGALGRGTDTQYF.

The rearrangement uses TRBV29-1 and TRBJ1-1; TRBD1 matches 8 bases. The germline V gene has CDR1 SQVTM and CDR2 ANQGSEA. The CDR3 length is 15 residues. V gave up 1 base and J gave up 3 bases; unmatched junction bases: 7. CDR3 amino acids: CSVEAQGVGDTEAFF. The CDR3 nucleotides are TGCAGCGTTGAAGCACAGGGGGTGGGTGACACTGAAGCTTTCTTT.